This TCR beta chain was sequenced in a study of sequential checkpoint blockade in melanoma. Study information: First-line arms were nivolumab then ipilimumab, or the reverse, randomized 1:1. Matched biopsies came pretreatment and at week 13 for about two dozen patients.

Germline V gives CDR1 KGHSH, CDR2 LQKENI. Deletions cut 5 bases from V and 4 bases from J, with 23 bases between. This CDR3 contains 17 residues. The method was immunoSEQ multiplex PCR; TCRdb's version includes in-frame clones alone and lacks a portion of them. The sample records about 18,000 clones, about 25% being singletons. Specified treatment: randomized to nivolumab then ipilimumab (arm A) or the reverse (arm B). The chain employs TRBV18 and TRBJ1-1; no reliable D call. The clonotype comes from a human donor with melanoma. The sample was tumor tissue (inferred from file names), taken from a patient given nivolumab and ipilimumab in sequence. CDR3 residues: CASSNVAGSLSRTEAFF. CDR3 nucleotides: TGTGCCAGCTCAAACGTCGCCGGCTCCCTTTCCCGCACTGAAGCTTTCTTT.